This T cell receptor beta chain was captured in a study of T-cell reconstitution after alpha-beta-depleted transplantation in children. This CDR3 is 16 amino acids long. The V gene's germline CDR1 is MNHEY and CDR2 SVGEGT. The V gene lost 6 bases and the J gene lost 5 bases, with 21 bases spanning the gap. TCRbeta library preparation incorporated unique molecular identifiers. TCRdb ran MiXCR on the PCR reads and lists one entry per CDR3 protein. The sample shows roughly 490,000 distinct CDR3 sequences, 9.5% to 12% of them seen only once. The receptor's source is a female patient aged 2-9 years who had a stem cell transplant for aplastic anemia, so the T cells may come from the graft donor. The material was PBMCs, mostly from graft donor cells, obtained 180 days after TCRalphabeta/CD19-depleted stem cell transplant. The rearrangement links TRBV6-2 or TRBV6-3 to TRBJ2-3; tentative D call: TRBD2 (5 bases). Here the CDR3 reads CASSVGWRRRIDTQYF. The CDR3 DNA reads as TGTGCCAGCAGCGTAGGATGGAGGCGGAGGATAGATACGCAGTATTTT.